The rows below give T cell receptor beta chains drawn from one sample of a study of blood T cell repertoires in COVID-19. TCRdb keeps only in-frame clones here, not all; method: immunoSEQ multiplex PCR. The table records 120,000 or so clones, approximately 68% of them present only once. Sequencing used peripheral blood. Receptors were obtained from a woman in her seventies with acute or convalescent COVID-19. The CDR3 runs from the conserved cysteine through the conserved F or W. A D gene is named only where the DNA matches it firmly. Clone size is given for some rows only: seen once, a few or many times, or a class if the clone is expanded.

TRBV27	TRBJ2-7	NA	TRBD1	CASSPGDRVYEQYF	TGTGCCAGCAGTCCAGGGGACAGGGTCTACGAGCAGTACTTC
TRBV6-5	TRBJ1-1	NA	NA	CASNRMENTEAFF	TGTGCCAGCAACAGGATGGAAAACACTGAAGCTTTCTTT
TRBV15	TRBJ1-2	NA	NA	CATSRLGLGYGYTF	TGTGCCACCAGCAGACTGGGGCTAGGCTATGGCTACACCTTC
TRBV28	TRBJ1-2	NA	TRBD1	CASRLQGDYGYTF	TGTGCCAGCAGGTTACAGGGGGACTATGGCTACACCTTC
TRBV19	TRBJ1-2	few	TRBD1	CASNFGQGAGGYTF	TGTGCCAGTAATTTCGGACAGGGGGCCGGGGGCTACACCTTC
TRBV7-2	TRBJ2-5	NA	NA	CASSQEGGETQYF	TGTGCCAGCAGCCAGGAGGGTGGGGAGACCCAGTACTTC
TRBV5-1	TRBJ1-2	NA	TRBD1	CASSSTTGGVSGYTF	TGCGCCAGCAGCTCAACGACAGGGGGCGTCTCAGGCTACACCTTC
TRBV6-5	TRBJ2-7	few	TRBD1	CASTPRTGSSYEQYF	TGTGCCAGCACCCCTCGGACAGGGAGCTCCTACGAGCAGTACTTC
TRBV7-3	TRBJ2-3	NA	NA	CASSPGLQPDTQYF	TGTGCCAGCAGCCCCGGACTTCAACCAGATACGCAGTATTTT
TRBV6-5	TRBJ2-5	NA	NA	CASRQQETQYF	TGTGCCAGCAGACAACAAGAGACCCAGTACTTC
TRBV30	TRBJ2-7	NA	TRBD1	CAWSADRAGYEQYF	TGTGCCTGGAGTGCTGACAGGGCCGGCTACGAGCAGTACTTC
TRBV9	TRBJ2-2	once	TRBD2	CASRAGLAGGRDGELFF	TGTGCCAGCCGCGCGGGACTAGCGGGGGGAAGGGACGGGGAGCTGTTTTTT
TRBV5-1	TRBJ2-3	NA	TRBD2	CASSLGSGGAGDTQYF	TGCGCCAGCAGCTTGGGTAGCGGGGGGGCAGGAGATACGCAGTATTTT
TRBV7-9	TRBJ2-5	few	NA	CASSGPGGQETQYF	TGTGCCAGCAGCGGTCCAGGGGGGCAAGAGACCCAGTACTTC
TRBV18	TRBJ2-7	NA	TRBD2	CASSPEIAGPYEQYF	TGTGCCAGCTCACCAGAAATAGCGGGACCCTACGAGCAGTACTTC
TRBV7-2	TRBJ1-4	few	NA	CASSPQTATNEKLFF	TGTGCCAGCAGCCCCCAAACTGCAACTAATGAAAAACTGTTTTTT
TRBV10-3	TRBJ1-1	once	NA	CAISELGTPEAFF	TGTGCCATCAGTGAACTAGGGACTCCTGAAGCTTTCTTT
TRBV7-9	TRBJ1-1	NA	TRBD1	CASSSQGDTEAFF	TGTGCCAGCAGTTCACAGGGGGACACTGAAGCTTTCTTT
TRBV12-5	TRBJ1-4	NA	TRBD1	CARKTGVATNEKLFF	TGTGCTAGGAAGACAGGGGTTGCAACTAATGAAAAACTGTTTTTT
TRBV5-1	TRBJ2-6	NA	NA	CASSLDGSSGANVLTF	TGCGCCAGCAGCCTGGACGGGAGCTCTGGGGCCAACGTCCTGACTTTC
TRBV5-6	TRBJ2-7	NA	TRBD2	CASTLAGGRYEQYF	TGTGCCAGCACTCTAGCGGGAGGCCGCTACGAGCAGTACTTC
TRBV19	TRBJ2-1	few	TRBD1	CASNYRGLDEQFF	TGTGCCAGTAATTACAGGGGGCTCGATGAGCAGTTCTTC
TRBV6-1	TRBJ1-5	few	NA	CASSEEGRVTPQHF	TGTGCCAGCAGTGAAGAGGGGCGAGTAACGCCCCAGCATTTT
TRBV2	TRBJ1-6	NA	NA	CASSQQGTSNSPLHF	TGTGCCAGCAGTCAACAGGGTACTAGTAATTCACCCCTCCACTTT
TRBV6-1	TRBJ1-5	NA	NA	CASSELQNQPQHF	TGTGCCAGCAGTGAATTACAGAATCAGCCCCAGCATTTT
TRBV30	TRBJ1-1	medium-sized	NA	CAWSSRGLNTEAFF	TGTGCCTGGAGTTCCAGGGGTCTGAACACTGAAGCTTTCTTT
TRBV6-6	TRBJ2-2	NA	TRBD1	CASSRTGDTGELFF	TGTGCCAGCAGTCGGACAGGGGACACCGGGGAGCTGTTTTTT
TRBV11-2	TRBJ2-6	NA	TRBD2	CASSLISGSSGANVLTF	TGTGCCAGCAGCTTAATTAGCGGGAGCTCTGGGGCCAACGTCCTGACTTTC
TRBV7-8	TRBJ2-5	NA	TRBD2	CASSLVMATSGLETQYF	TGTGCCAGCAGCTTAGTAATGGCGACTAGCGGTCTGGAGACCCAGTACTTC
TRBV19	TRBJ1-4	few	TRBD1	CASNDRGLEKLFF	TGTGCCAGCAACGACAGGGGCCTTGAAAAACTGTTTTTT
TRBV15	TRBJ1-4	NA	TRBD1	CATSRATGGAYEKLFF	TGTGCCACCAGCAGAGCGACAGGGGGCGCTTACGAAAAACTGTTTTTT
TRBV27	TRBJ1-3	NA	NA	CVPLRTAVSSGNTIYF	TGCGTTCCTTTGCGAACGGCGGTGAGCTCTGGAAACACCATATATTTT
TRBV29-1	TRBJ2-2	NA	TRBD1	CSGQGTTGELFF	TGCAGCGGACAGGGGACCACCGGGGAGCTGTTTTTT
TRBV7-8	TRBJ1-1	NA	NA	CASSFRTGDTEAFF	TGTGCCAGCAGCTTCAGGACGGGGGACACTGAAGCTTTCTTT
TRBV28	TRBJ2-7	NA	TRBD2	CASSLPEYRLAEQYF	TGTGCCAGCAGTCTCCCCGAATATCGACTAGCCGAGCAGTACTTC
TRBV28	TRBJ1-2	NA	TRBD1	CASSAPGTGINYGYTF	TGTGCCAGCAGTGCCCCCGGGACAGGGATCAACTATGGCTACACCTTC
TRBV19	TRBJ2-1	NA	NA	CASSTSFLSNEQFF	TGTGCCAGTAGCACTAGCTTCTTGAGCAATGAGCAGTTCTTC
TRBV6-1	TRBJ2-7	NA	TRBD1	CASSEGTGGHEQYF	TGTGCCAGCAGTGAAGGGACAGGGGGCCACGAGCAGTACTTC